The clone carrying this TCR beta chain turned up a few times. Its target is unknown. They built TCR cDNA with 5'RACE template switching, a step that put in a universal primer site and UMIs. TCRdb independently ran MiXCR on the 5' RACE reads; one entry per CDR3 protein. Of over 150,000 distinct CDR3 sequences in the sample, roughly 6.2% were seen once. The data are from a study of T cells after yellow fever vaccination. About the research overall: Preparation used SMART-Seq v4 Ultra Low Input for the low-cell-number fractions. Broader study findings: Weaker overall was a secondary response that nonetheless peaked faster, on day 5 versus 15.

V was shortened by 0 bases and J by 4 bases, with 12 bases between the two germline ends. The germline V gene has CDR1 DFQATT and CDR2 SNEGSKA (reference sequence). CDR3 size: 14 residues. The source was CD4+ T cells sorted from PBMCs, collected on the day of the first yellow fever vaccination. The receptor was isolated from a man between 18 and 35 years old who received the YFV17D yellow fever vaccine. The chain employs TRBV20-1 and TRBJ1-1; D is possibly TRBD1 (5 bases). The CDR3 loop is CSARDRRGGTEAFF. As DNA, the CDR3 is TGCAGTGCTAGAGACCGACGGGGGGGCACTGAAGCTTTCTTT.